This entry features one T cell receptor beta chain sequence. The antigen is undetermined. Sequenced by immunoSEQ multiplex PCR; TCRdb stores in-frame clones only, minus some. The repertoire holds 25,000 to 35,000 clones, nearly 95% seen once, with about 0.66% in the top ten. This entry is derived from a study of lymphopenia after photon versus proton radiotherapy. Study-wide results and caveats: Better survival with proton therapy was suggested as possible, not demonstrated. After the lymphocyte nadir, photon-treated repertoires showed oligoclonal expansion, especially of CD8+ Temra cells.

CDR3 length: 12 amino acids. Trimming removed 5 bases from V and 8 bases from J, with 7 bases in between. Germline-derived CDR1 and CDR2 are SGHTA and FQGNSA. The chain has TRBV7-2 and TRBJ1-6; D is ambiguous. Source: peripheral blood, taken from a patient treated with photon-based radiotherapy. The TCR sequence derives from a woman aged 45-65 years with cholangiocarcinoma. CDR3 sequence reads: CASSPYDSPLHF. The CDR3 DNA is TGTGCCAGCAGCCCATACGATTCACCCCTCCACTTT.